The 14 T cell receptor beta chains in this list originate from one sample, sequenced in a study of read filtering for tumor transcriptome and immune sequencing. The library was built from roughly 400 ng RNA with molecular barcoded adaptors for alpha/delta and beta/gamma chains. TCRdb passed the reads through MiXCR, listing each CDR3 protein once. This table holds under 30,000 distinct CDR3 sequences, under 25% found once. Sequencing was carried out using a population of CD138-negative cells sorted from bone marrow. These receptors were collected from a donor at least 40 years old with multiple myeloma.

This clonotype was counted at least ten times. The chain uses TRBV30 and TRBJ1-5; D is unclear. Germline lookup yields CDR1 GTSNPN and CDR2 SVGIG (reference sequence). V was pared by 6 bases and J by 3 bases, with 12 bases between. The CDR3 is 13 residues long. CDR3 in DNA: TGTGCCTGTTCCGGGAAGGACAATCAGCCCCAGCATTTT. It yields the protein CACSGKDNQPQHF.

Details on this clonotype: A much larger clonotype is one base distant, so this may be a read error. CDR3 in amino acids: CASSQQTGILGREKLFF. The CDR3 DNA sequence: TGCGCCAGCAGCCAGCAGACAGGGATACTAGGTCGTGAAAAACTGTTTTTT. The V gene is TRBV4-1, the J gene TRBJ1-4, with TRBD1 matching over 7 bases. The CDR3 totals 17 residues. Trimming took 3 bases from V and 7 from J; bases not matched to a gene: 14. Germline values: CDR1 MGHRA, CDR2 YSYEKL.

The chain joins TRBV19 to TRBJ1-2; possibly TRBD1 for D (6 bases). CDR1 LNHDA and CDR2 SQIVND come from the germline V gene (reference sequence). The CDR3 covers 14 residues. With 7 bases removed from V and 6 bases from J, the gap between germline ends came to 18 bases. The DNA of the CDR3 is TGTGCCAGTACCTCAGGGGAAAGAGTCCATGGCTACACCTTC. Amino acid sequence: CASTSGERVHGYTF.

In this sample, this clonotype turned up many times. V and J are TRBV6-6 and TRBJ1-5, with D possibly matching TRBD1 (6 bases). The CDR3 has 16 amino acids. V was trimmed by 5 bases and J by 6 bases, leaving 20 bases between them. Germline CDR1 MNHNY, CDR2 SVGAGI (reference sequence). CDR3 sequence (DNA): TGTGCCAGCAGTCGACGGGTCGCGAGGGGGGTTCAGCCCCAGCATTTT. Amino acid sequence: CASSRRVARGVQPQHF.

The chain recombines TRBV20-1 with TRBJ2-5; D is tentatively TRBD1 or TRBD2 (6 bases each). CDR1 DFQATT and CDR2 SNEGSKA come from the germline V gene (reference sequence). This CDR3 has 15 residues. V lost 5 bases and J lost 5, with 21 bases in between. The CDR3 region has the DNA TGCAGTGCTCCCCCGGTCGGGGGTACAGGGGAGACCCAGTACTTC. Protein sequence: CSAPPVGGTGETQYF.

Points on this clonotype: This may come from a read error, since a much larger clone is one base off. The chain carries TRBV6-5 and TRBJ2-1, with D uncertain. V was clipped by 6 bases and J by 0 bases, with 6 bases between them. The CDR3 covers 13 residues. The germline V gene has CDR1 MNHEY and CDR2 SVGAGI. The CDR3 DNA reads TGTGCCAGCAGGAGCTGCTCCTACAATGAGCAGTTCTTC. It yields the protein CASRSCSYNEQFF.

With respect to this clonotype: The junction and the germline gene differ at one end; a read error may be behind it. The rearrangement uses TRBV6-5 and TRBJ2-1, with 7 bases fitting TRBD2. Germline V gives CDR1 MNHEY, CDR2 SVGAGI. This CDR3 contains 16 residues. CDR3 region: CASSSRLAGTRGERFF. The CDR3 region has the DNA TGTGCCAGCAGTTCTAGACTAGCAGGGACGCGGGGAGAGCGGTTCTTC.

Comments on this clonotype: A much bigger clone sits one base away, suggesting this may be a read error. The V call is TRBV14, the J call TRBJ2-3, with 9 bases identical to TRBD1. The CDR3 contains 16 residues. Per the germline V gene, CDR1 is SGHDN and CDR2 is FVKESK. The CDR3 coding sequence is TGTGCCAGCAGCCAATCTGGGACAGGGATAACAGATGCGCAGTATTTT. It yields the protein CASSQSGTGITDAQYF.

This clonotype showed up just a few times. This chain links TRBV20-1 with TRBJ1-3, with TRBD1 matching over 9 bases. V gave up 5 bases and J gave up 0 bases; unmatched junction bases: 8. The CDR3 totals 16 residues. Germline V gives CDR1 DFQATT, CDR2 SNEGSKA (reference sequence). The CDR3 sequence: CSAPGQGMSSGNTIYF. CDR3 DNA sequence: TGCAGTGCTCCGGGACAGGGTATGAGCTCTGGAAACACCATATATTTT.

This clonotype was counted at least ten times. This rearrangement joins TRBV5-1 to TRBJ2-5; D ambiguous. The CDR3 runs to 14 residues. V lost 4 bases to trimming and J lost 1 base, with 11 bases between them. Germline CDR1 reads SGHRS; CDR2 reads YFSETQ. DNA of the CDR3: TGCGCCAGCAGCATGGATGACATCCAAGAGACCCAGTACTTC. It specifies CASSMDDIQETQYF.

With respect to this clonotype: This could be a read error, since a much larger clone is one nucleotide away. The J gene is TRBJ2-3, the V gene TRBV25-1, with a weak D call TRBD1 (6 bases). V was cut by 3 bases and J by 6 bases, with 19 bases left in between. This CDR3 is built from 16 residues. Germline CDR1 MGHDK, CDR2 SYGVNS. This CDR3 is CASSDHRQDLYDTQYF. The CDR3 coding sequence is TGTGCCAGCAGTGACCATCGACAGGACTTGTATGATACGCAGTATTTT.

This clonotype was observed a few times. The rearrangement uses TRBV29-1 and TRBJ1-1; D gene ambiguous. V was cut by 2 bases and J by 1 base, with 11 bases left in between. This CDR3 comprises 14 residues. In germline, CDR1 is SQVTM, CDR2 ANQGSEA. CDR3 nucleotides: TGCAGCGTTGAACTTAGACTCTCGAACACTGAAGCTTTCTTT. It is translated as CSVELRLSNTEAFF.

To note about this clonotype: This may be a read error, as it is one base from a much larger clone. The V gene is TRBV4-1, the J gene TRBJ2-3; the match to TRBD1 covers 8 bases. Judging by the DNA end, TRBJ1-5 fits better; the J call may be wrong. This CDR3 has 17 amino acids. Germline loops: CDR1 MGHRA, CDR2 YSYEKL. The CDR3 coding sequence is TGCGCCAGCAGCCAAGTTATCCAGGGGGCTGGTATAGATACGCAGCATTTT. The encoded protein is CASSQVIQGAGIDTQHF.

The chain is built from TRBV24-1 and TRBJ2-2; TRBD1 might be the D (6 bases). Trimming shortened V by 7 bases and J by 3 bases, and 8 bases separated the two germline ends. The germline V gene has CDR1 KGHDR and CDR2 SFDVKD. This CDR3 spans 13 amino acids. CDR3 DNA sequence: TGTGCCACCAGGGACAGCGACACCGGGGAGCTGTTTTTT. Its translation: CATRDSDTGELFF.